This TCR beta chain was documented in a study of blood T cell repertoires in COVID-19. Study in general: COVID-19 samples collected from the United States, Italy and Spain covered acute and convalescent phases. The cDNA or gDNA used as material had been derived from T cells, B-cell-depleted T cells, or PBMCs.

In the original processing: Cell counts per sample came from amplifying reference gene primers. The table came from immunoSEQ multiplex PCR; TCRdb's copy has only in-frame clones and leaves some out. V and J calls and clone size come straight from that table; D and trimming were deduced from the DNA. This table has 150,000 or so clones, roughly 76% appearing once. The count of this clone is one. The V gene's germline CDR1 is SGHDN and CDR2 FVKESK. V gave up 1 base and J gave up 1 base; unmatched junction bases: 2. CDR3 length: 15 amino acids. The sequenced material came from peripheral blood. This chain links TRBV14 with TRBJ2-7; 9 positions match TRBD1. The clonotype originates from a human donor with acute or convalescent COVID-19. The donor label of this sample is uncertain. The CDR3 sequence: CASSQGGQGSYEQYF. In DNA form, the CDR3 reads TGTGCCAGCAGCCAAGGGGGACAGGGATCCTACGAGCAGTACTTC.